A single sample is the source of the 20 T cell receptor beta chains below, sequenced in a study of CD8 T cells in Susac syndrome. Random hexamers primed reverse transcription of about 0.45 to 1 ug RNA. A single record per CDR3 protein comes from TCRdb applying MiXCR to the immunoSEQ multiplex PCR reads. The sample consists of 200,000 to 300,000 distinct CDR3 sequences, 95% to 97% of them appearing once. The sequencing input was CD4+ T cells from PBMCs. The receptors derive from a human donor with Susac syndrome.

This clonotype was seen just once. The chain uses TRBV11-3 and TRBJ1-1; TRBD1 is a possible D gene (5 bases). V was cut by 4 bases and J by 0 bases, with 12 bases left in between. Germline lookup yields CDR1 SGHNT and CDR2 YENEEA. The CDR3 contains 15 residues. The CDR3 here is CASSSSGVMNTEAFF. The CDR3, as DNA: TGTGCCAGCAGCTCGTCGGGGGTCATGAACACTGAAGCTTTCTTT.

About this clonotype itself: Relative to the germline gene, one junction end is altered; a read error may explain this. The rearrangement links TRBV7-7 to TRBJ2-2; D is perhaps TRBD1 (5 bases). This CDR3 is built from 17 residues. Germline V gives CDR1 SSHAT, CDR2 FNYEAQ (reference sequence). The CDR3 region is CASSFYRGSTNTGELFF. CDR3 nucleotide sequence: TGTGCTAGCAGTTTTTATAGGGGCAGTACGAACACCGGGGAGCTGTTTTTT. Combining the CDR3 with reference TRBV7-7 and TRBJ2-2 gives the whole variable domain GAGVSQSPRYKVTKRGQDVTLRCDPISSHATLYWYQQALGQGPEFLTYFNYEAQPDKSGLPSDRFSAERPEGSISTLTIQRTEQRDSAMYRCASSFYRGSTNTGELFFGEGSRLTVL.

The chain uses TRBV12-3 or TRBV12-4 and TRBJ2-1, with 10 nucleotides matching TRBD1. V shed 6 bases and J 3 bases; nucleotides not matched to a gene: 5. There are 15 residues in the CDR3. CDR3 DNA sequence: TGTGCCAGCAGGTCGTGGGACAGGGGCTACAATGAGCAGTTCTTC. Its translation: CASRSWDRGYNEQFF.

CDR3 region: CASRPTDLYGYTF. The DNA of the CDR3 is TGTGCCAGCAGGCCTACCGATCTCTATGGCTACACCTTC. This chain connects TRBV12-3 or TRBV12-4 to TRBJ1-2; unclear D gene. With 6 bases removed from V and 4 bases from J, the gap between germline ends came to 12 bases. The CDR3 is made up of 13 amino acids.

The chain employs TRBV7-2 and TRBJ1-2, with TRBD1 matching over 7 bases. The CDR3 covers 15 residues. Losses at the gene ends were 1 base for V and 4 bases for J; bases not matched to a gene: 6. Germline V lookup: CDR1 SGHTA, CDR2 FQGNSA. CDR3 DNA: TGTGCCAGCAGCTTAGGGGGACAGCTTTTCTATGGCTACACCTTC. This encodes CASSLGGQLFYGYTF.

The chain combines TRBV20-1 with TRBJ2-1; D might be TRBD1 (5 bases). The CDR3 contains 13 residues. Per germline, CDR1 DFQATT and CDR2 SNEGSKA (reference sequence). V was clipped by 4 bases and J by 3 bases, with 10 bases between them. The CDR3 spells CSAILTGYNEQFF. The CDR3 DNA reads TGCAGTGCTATCCTAACAGGCTACAATGAGCAGTTCTTC.

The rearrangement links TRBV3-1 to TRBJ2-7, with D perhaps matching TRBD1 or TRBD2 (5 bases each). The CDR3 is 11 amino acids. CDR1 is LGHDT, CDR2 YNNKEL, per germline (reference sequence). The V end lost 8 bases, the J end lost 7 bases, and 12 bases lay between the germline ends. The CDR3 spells CASGTLGEQYF. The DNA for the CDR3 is TGTGCCAGCGGGACCCTCGGAGAGCAGTACTTC.

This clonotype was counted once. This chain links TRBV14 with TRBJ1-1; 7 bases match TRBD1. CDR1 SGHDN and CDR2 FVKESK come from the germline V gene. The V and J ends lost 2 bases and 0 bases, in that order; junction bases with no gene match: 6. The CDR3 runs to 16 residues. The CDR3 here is CASSQRTGLMNTEAFF. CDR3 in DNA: TGTGCCAGCAGCCAAAGGACAGGCCTTATGAACACTGAAGCTTTCTTT.

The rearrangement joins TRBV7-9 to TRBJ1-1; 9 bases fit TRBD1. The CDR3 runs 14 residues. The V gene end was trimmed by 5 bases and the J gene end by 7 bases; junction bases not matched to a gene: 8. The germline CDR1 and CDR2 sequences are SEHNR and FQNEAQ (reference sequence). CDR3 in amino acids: CASSLAGQGREAFF. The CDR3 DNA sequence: TGTGCCAGCAGCCTTGCGGGACAGGGACGTGAAGCTTTCTTT. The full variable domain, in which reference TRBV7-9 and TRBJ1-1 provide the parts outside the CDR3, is DTGVSQNPRHKITKRGQNVTFRCDPISEHNRLYWYRQTLGQGPEFLTYFQNEAQLEKSRLLSDRFSAERPKGSFSTLEIQRTEQGDSAMYLCASSLAGQGREAFFGQGTRLTVV.

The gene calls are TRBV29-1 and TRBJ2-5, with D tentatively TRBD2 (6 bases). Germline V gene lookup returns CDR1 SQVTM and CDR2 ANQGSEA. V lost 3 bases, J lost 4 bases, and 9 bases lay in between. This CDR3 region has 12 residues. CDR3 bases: TGCAGCGTTGACGGAGGGGTAGAGACCCAGTACTTC. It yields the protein CSVDGGVETQYF.

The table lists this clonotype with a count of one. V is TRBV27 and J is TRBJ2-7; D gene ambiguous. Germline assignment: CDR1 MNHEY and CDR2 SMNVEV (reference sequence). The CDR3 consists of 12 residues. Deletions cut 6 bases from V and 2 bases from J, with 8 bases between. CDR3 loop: CASRKDTYEQYF. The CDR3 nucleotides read TGTGCCAGCAGGAAGGATACCTACGAGCAGTACTTC.

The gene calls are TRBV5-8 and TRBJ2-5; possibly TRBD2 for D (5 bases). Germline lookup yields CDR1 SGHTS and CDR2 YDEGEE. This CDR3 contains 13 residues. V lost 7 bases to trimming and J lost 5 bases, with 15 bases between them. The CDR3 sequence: CASGPRGVETQYF. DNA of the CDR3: TGTGCCAGCGGCCCTCGGGGAGTGGAGACCCAGTACTTC.

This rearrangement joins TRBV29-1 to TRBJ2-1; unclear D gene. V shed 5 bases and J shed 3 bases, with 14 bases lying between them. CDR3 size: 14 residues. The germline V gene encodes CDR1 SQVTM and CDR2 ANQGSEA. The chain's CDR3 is CSVPGRKIYNEQFF. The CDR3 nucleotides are TGCAGCGTTCCGGGTCGCAAAATCTACAATGAGCAGTTCTTC.

In nucleotides, the CDR3 is TGTGCCAGCACCAGGGAAGGTAGCGAGCAGTACTTC. Encoded protein: CASTREGSEQYF. This chain links TRBV2 with TRBJ2-7, with D tentatively TRBD1 (5 bases). V lost 7 bases to trimming and J lost 6 bases, with 13 bases between them. Germline V CDR1 and CDR2: SNHLY, FYNNEI. This CDR3 is built from 12 residues.

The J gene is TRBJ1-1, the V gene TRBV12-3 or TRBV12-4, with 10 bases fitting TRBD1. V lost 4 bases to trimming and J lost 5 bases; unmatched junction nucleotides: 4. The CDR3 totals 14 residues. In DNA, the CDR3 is TGTGCCAGCAGTTCGGGACAGGGGATAACTGAAGCTTTCTTT. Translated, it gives CASSSGQGITEAFF.

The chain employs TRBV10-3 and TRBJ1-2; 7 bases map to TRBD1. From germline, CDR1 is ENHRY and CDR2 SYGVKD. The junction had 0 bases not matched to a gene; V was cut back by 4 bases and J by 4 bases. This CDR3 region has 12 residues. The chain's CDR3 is CAISGDSYGYTF. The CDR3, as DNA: TGTGCCATCAGTGGGGACAGCTATGGCTACACCTTC.

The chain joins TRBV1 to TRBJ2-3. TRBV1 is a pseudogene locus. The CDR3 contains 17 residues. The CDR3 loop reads CTSSQEINRSSTDTQYF. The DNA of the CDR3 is TGCACCAGCAGCCAAGAGATTAACAGATCAAGCACAGATACGCAGTATTTT.

CDR3: CASSSQRDGADTQYF. The CDR3 DNA is TGTGCCAGCAGCTCCCAGCGGGACGGCGCAGATACGCAGTATTTT. The gene calls are TRBV3-1 and TRBJ2-3; 7 bases map to TRBD2. V was clipped by 5 bases and J by 4 bases; unmatched bases: 9. The CDR3 runs 15 residues. Germline loops: CDR1 LGHDT, CDR2 YNNKEL (reference sequence).

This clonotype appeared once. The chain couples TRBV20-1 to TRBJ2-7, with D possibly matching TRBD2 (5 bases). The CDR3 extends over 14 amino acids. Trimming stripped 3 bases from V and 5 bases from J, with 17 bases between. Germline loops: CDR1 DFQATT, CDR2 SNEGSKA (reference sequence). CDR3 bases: TGCAGTGCTAGGAAGGACTCTGGATCGGACGAGCAGTACTTC. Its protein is CSARKDSGSDEQYF.

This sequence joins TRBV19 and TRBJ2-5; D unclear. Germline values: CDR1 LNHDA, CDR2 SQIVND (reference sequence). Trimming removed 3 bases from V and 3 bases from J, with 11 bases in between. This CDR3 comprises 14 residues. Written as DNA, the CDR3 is TGTGCCAGTAGTATTGCGTCCGCCAAAGAGACCCAGTACTTC. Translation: CASSIASAKETQYF.